This paragraph reports one TCR beta chain. This clonotype was detected many times. It has no known antigen specificity. Base quality data are lacking; no much larger clone is found one base away. The CDR3, from cysteine to phenylalanine, totals 15 residues. Only the CDR3 portion is preserved as DNA: 45 bases, with reading frame beginning at the first base. CDR1 and CDR2 are read off the germline V gene as SGHDT and YYEEEE. After removal of 4 bases from V and 6 bases from J, the junction retains 8 bases not matched to a gene. The entry originates in a study of patients and donors after allogeneic stem cell transplantation (dated by TCRdb to about 2020). The library was produced with RT-PCR. Data came from a NextSeq 550. TCRdb handled the public reads itself, with Q25 trimming in fastp and clone calling in MiXCR, and kept productive beta chains. Rows are unified per CDR3 protein, each entry keeping the most common DNA and genes. The sample includes some 9,800 distinct CDR3 sequences, with over 5.5% observed a single time. Jointly, the top ten make up more than 25% of the sample.

The sequence was obtained from a human donor who was either an allogeneic HSCT recipient or a stem cell or donor lymphocyte infusion donor (not recorded which). It is not recorded whose cells these are; they may come from a transplant donor. The sample comprised blood, either unsorted or a sorted T cell fraction (not recorded which). The chain uses TRBV5-6 and TRBJ1-5, with 9 junctional bases fitting TRBD1. The CDR3: CASSGRDRVFQPQHF. The nucleotide sequence reads as follows: TGTGCCAGCAGCGGACGGGACAGGGTTTTTCAGCCCCAGCATTTT. With the portions outside the CDR3 filled from the reference TRBV5-6 and TRBJ1-5 genes, the complete variable region becomes DAGVTQSPTHLIKTRGQQVTLRCSPKSGHDTVSWYQQALGQGPQFIFQYYEEEERQRGNFPDRFSGHQFPNYSSELNVNALLLGDSALYLCASSGRDRVFQPQHFGDGTRLSIL.